Reported below is one T cell receptor (beta chain). This clone was seen repeatedly, ten times or more. Its antigen is not yet known. The read finishes 3 residues shy of the CDR3 end, and the germline J gene is used to complete it. The sample comes from a study of T cell clonality in common variable immunodeficiency (dated by TCRdb to the mid-2010s). General findings and caveats noted by the study authors: Patient heterogeneity within the CVID cohort put limits on correlating repertoire features with clinical complications. TCRbeta clonality was higher in CVID subjects than in healthy controls (t-test p = 0.018), and the increase was most characteristic of about a third of subjects. CVID TCRbeta sequences were reported to have fewer deletions and N-nucleotide insertions and to lack highly modified clones with 13 or more V deletions. Although equal DNA input was used, an average of approximately 82,000 unique sequences per sample was obtained for controls, compared with roughly 33,000 for CVID samples. According to the authors, figuring out what caused the increased clonality in CVID would require sequencing the repertoires of T cell subpopulations. Fewer TCRbeta clones were shared among CVID subjects than among healthy controls (p < 0.0001).

For sequencing, equivalent amounts of genomic DNA were input from CVID and control samples. For every sample, a 60 bp segment covering the rearranged TCRbeta CDR3 region was amplified and then sequenced. The immunoSEQ assay, a bias-corrected multiplex PCR with high-throughput sequencing, was employed for TCRbeta amplification. Turning to the authors' computational methods: Every unique nucleotide sequence counted as a clone and was annotated with V, D and J genes, copy number and frequency. Sequences were labeled productive if in frame, and non-productive if out of frame or containing stop codons. As previously described, Shannon's entropy was used to calculate clonality. The predicted amino acid sequences of productive clones were used to derive mean CDR3 Kyte-Doolittle hydropathy. Scaled V gene usage was hierarchically clustered using Manhattan distance and complete linkage with the R hclust function. To assess clone sharing by CDR3 amino acid sequence, 12 repertoires per group were resampled over 100 rounds. The repertoires were screened for some 69 published EBV-specific TCRbeta sequences and some 250 published CMV-specific TCRbeta sequences. After two CVID samples that produced fewer than 10,000 sequences were dropped from the analysis, some 41 CVID repertoires remained. This is the immuneACCESS table as TCRdb keeps it, with only in-frame sequences that have V and J called. A part of the clones is gone; compared with another copy, unresolved V genes explain less than half, and the rest is unexplained. The V and J calls and clone size are taken from that table; D and trimming were inferred from the DNA. The sample features about 37,000 clones, and none is a singleton. The leading ten clones occupy about 0.86% of the sample.

The junction shows trimming of 0 bases on V and 6 bases on J, plus 14 bases between the germline ends. The CDR3 holds 15 amino acids from the cysteine to the phenylalanine. The 36 bases shown cover part of the CDR3, and their frame starts at base 1. CDR1 and CDR2, per the germline V gene, are SGHDN and FVKESK. Both CVID patients and healthy controls were predominantly of Caucasian heritage. Heparinized peripheral whole blood samples of roughly 5 to 8.5 ml were obtained from each donor. Genomic DNA from adults with common variable immune deficiency (CVID) and from healthy adult controls was used to sequence TCRbeta CDR3 repertoires. A total of about 22 healthy adult volunteers (roughly twelve female and about 10 male; age range roughly 23 to 75 years, mean age about 32) were included in the control group. Diluted blood was density-centrifuged over Hypaque 1077 or Ficoll-Paque to isolate peripheral blood mononuclear cells. Unsorted mononuclear cells served as the source of genomic DNA, which was extracted either by Qiagen column purification or by a centrifugation-based method.

The receptor was derived from a person aged 18-70 years in good health. The chain is assembled from TRBV14 and TRBJ1-1; confidence is insufficient to name the D gene. Sequencing was performed on peripheral blood mononuclear cells. The CDR3: CASSQEGRLSAEAFF. The sequenced part of the CDR3 DNA is TGTGCCAGCAGCCAAGAAGGCAGGCTCTCTGCTGAA.